This T cell receptor (beta chain) stems from a study of tumor-infiltrating lymphocytes in primary liver carcinoma. At the level of the study: Patients underwent surgical resection for primary liver carcinoma. Tumor stage was T1-T3 N0M0, and tumor size was roughly 4 to 11 cm across. Study results and limitations: Tumors had a top-250-clone fraction that was significantly higher than blood (p = 0.039).

The CDR3 runs 16 residues. The V end was cut by 5 bases, the J end by 0 bases, with 16 bases between. Germline V gene sequence: CDR1 MNHEY, CDR2 SVGAGI. Researchers generated TCR beta cDNA from about 500 ng of total RNA, relying on a constant-region primer. Three nested multiplex PCR rounds, a slightly modified ARM-PCR, produced the libraries for TCR beta. Amplification in the first two PCR rounds was performed using TRBV1-TRBV30 forward primers and a C-beta reverse primer for 10 cycles each. TCRdb independently ran MiXCR on the multiplex PCR reads; one entry per CDR3 protein. The sample records 300,000 to 350,000 distinct CDR3 sequences, less than 70% being singletons. The authors took blood RNA from unsorted whole blood and also extracted germline DNA. Worth noting for this clonotype: The antigen remains undetermined. No conserved phenylalanine or tryptophan ends this CDR3, so it is likely a read error.

The V and J genes are TRBV6-5 and TRBJ1-1, with a possible D match to TRBD1 (6 bases). This TCR was recovered from a man between 40 and 49 years old with primary liver carcinoma and hepatitis B virus infection. Sequencing was carried out using peripheral blood. CDR3 coding DNA: TGTGCCAGCAGTCGCAGGGCAGGGGTTATGAACACTGAAGCTTTCCTT. Residues: CASSRRAGVMNTEAFL.